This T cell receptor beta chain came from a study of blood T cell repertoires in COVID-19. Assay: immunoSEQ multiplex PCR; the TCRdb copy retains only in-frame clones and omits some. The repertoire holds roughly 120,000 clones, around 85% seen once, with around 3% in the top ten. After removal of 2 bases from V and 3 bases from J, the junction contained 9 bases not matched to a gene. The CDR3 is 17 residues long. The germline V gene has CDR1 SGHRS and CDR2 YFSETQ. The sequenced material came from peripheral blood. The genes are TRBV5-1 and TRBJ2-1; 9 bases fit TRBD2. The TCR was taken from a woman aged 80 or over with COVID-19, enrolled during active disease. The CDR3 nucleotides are TGCGCCAGCAGCTTTCCCAGGCTAGCGGGGATCTACAATGAGCAGTTCTTC. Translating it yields CASSFPRLAGIYNEQFF.